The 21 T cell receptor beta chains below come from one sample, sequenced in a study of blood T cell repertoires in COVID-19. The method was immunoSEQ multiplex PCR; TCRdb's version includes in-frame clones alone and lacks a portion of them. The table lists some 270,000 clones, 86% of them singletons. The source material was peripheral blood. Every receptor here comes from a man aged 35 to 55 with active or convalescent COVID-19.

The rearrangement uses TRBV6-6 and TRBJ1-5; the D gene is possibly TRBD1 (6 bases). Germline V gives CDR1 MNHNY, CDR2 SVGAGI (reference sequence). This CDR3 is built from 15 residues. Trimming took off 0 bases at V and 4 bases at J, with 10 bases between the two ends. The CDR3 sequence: CASSYSAGENQPQHF. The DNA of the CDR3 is TGTGCCAGCAGTTACTCTGCAGGGGAGAATCAGCCCCAGCATTTT.

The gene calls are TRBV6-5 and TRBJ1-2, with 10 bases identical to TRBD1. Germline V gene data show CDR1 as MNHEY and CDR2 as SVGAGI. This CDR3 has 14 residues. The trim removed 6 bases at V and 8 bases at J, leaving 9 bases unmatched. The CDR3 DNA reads TGTGCCAGCAGCTGGACAGGGGGTATGGAGGGCTACACCTTC. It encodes CASSWTGGMEGYTF.

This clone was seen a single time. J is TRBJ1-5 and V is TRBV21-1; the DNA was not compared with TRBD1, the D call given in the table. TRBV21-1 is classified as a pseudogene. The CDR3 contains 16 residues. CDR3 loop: CASSKVTGIHNQPQHF. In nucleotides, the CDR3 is TGTGCCAGCAGCAAGGTCACAGGAATTCACAATCAGCCCCAGCATTTT.

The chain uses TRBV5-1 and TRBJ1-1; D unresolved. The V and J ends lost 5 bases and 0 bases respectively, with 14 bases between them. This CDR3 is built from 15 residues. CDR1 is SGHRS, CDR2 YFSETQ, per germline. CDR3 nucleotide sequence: TGCGCCAGCAGGGGCGGCGGGGTCGTGAACACTGAAGCTTTCTTT. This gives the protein CASRGGGVVNTEAFF.

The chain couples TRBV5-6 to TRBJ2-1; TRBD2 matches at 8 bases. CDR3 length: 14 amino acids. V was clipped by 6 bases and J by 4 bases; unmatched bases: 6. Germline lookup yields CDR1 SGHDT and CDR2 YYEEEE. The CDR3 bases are TGTGCCAGCACCCGGCGGGGGGAGTACAATGAGCAGTTCTTC. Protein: CASTRRGEYNEQFF. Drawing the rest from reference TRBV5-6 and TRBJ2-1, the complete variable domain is DAGVTQSPTHLIKTRGQQVTLRCSPKSGHDTVSWYQQALGQGPQFIFQYYEEEERQRGNFPDRFSGHQFPNYSSELNVNALLLGDSALYLCASTRRGEYNEQFFGPGTRLTVL.

This CDR3 is CAISETRGTQYF. In DNA, the CDR3 is TGTGCCATCAGTGAGACAAGGGGGACCCAGTACTTC. V and J are TRBV10-3 and TRBJ2-5; TRBD1 might be the D (5 bases). Germline CDR1 reads ENHRY; CDR2 reads SYGVKD. Trimming cost V 2 bases and J 7 bases, with 8 bases left between them. This CDR3 is 12 amino acids long.

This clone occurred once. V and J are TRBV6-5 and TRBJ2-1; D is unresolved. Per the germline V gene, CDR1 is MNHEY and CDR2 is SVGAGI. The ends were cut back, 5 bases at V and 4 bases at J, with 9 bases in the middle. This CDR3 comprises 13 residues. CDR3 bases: TGTGCCAGCAGTCCCTCAGTGTACAATGAGCAGTTCTTC. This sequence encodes CASSPSVYNEQFF.

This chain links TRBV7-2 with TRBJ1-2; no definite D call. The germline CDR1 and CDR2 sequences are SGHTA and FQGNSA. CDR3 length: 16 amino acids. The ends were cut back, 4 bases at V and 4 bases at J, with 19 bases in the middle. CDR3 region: CASSSLQSGGFYGYTF. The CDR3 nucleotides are TGTGCCAGCAGCTCCCTCCAGAGCGGCGGGTTCTATGGCTACACCTTC.

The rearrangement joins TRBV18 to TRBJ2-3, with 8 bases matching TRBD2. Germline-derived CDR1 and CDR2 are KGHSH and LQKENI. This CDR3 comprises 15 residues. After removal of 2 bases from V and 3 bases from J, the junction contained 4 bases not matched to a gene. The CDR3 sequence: CASSPYREGTDTQYF. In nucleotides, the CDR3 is TGTGCCAGCTCACCATACCGGGAGGGAACAGATACGCAGTATTTT. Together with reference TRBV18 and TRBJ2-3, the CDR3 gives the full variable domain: NAGVMQNPRHLVRRRGQEARLRCSPMKGHSHVYWYRQLPEEGLKFMVYLQKENIIDESGMPKERFSAEFPKEGPSILRIQQVVRGDSAAYFCASSPYREGTDTQYFGPGTRLTVL.

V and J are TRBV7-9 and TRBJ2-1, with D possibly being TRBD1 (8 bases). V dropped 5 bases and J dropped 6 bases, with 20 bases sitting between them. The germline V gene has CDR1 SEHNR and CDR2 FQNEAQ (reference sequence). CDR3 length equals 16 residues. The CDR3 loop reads CASSPWTGRDLNEQFF. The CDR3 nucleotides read TGTGCCAGCAGCCCTTGGACAGGGAGGGACCTCAATGAGCAGTTCTTC.

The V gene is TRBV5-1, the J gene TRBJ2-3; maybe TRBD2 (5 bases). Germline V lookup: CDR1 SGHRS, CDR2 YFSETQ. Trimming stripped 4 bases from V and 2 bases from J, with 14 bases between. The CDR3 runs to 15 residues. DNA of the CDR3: TGCGCCAGCAGCCCCTTCTCGAGGGCCACAGATACGCAGTATTTT. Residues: CASSPFSRATDTQYF.

DNA for the CDR3: TGTGCCAGCAGCCCCCAATCGGGGGGCTATGGCTACACCTTC. This sequence encodes CASSPQSGGYGYTF. The V and J genes are TRBV7-2 and TRBJ1-2; a possible D gene is TRBD1 (5 bases). Germline CDR1 is SGHTA and CDR2 is FQGNSA. The V end lost 5 bases, the J end lost 4 bases, and 14 bases lay between the germline ends. This CDR3 is 14 amino acids long.

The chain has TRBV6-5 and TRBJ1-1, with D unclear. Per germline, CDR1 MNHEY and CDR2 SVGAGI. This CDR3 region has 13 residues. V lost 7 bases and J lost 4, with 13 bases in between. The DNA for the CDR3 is TGTGCCAGCACACAGAAATTAATCACTGAAGCTTTCTTT. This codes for CASTQKLITEAFF.

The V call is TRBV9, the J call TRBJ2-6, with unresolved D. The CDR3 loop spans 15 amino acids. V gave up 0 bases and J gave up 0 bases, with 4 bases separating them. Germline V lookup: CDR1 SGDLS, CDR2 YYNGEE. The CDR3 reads CASSVGGSGANVLTF. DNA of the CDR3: TGTGCCAGCAGCGTAGGCGGCTCTGGGGCCAACGTCCTGACTTTC. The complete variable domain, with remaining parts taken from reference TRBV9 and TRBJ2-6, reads DSGVTQTPKHLITATGQRVTLRCSPRSGDLSVYWYQQSLDQGLQFLIQYYNGEERAKGNILERFSAQQFPDLHSELNLSSLELGDSALYFCASSVGGSGANVLTFGAGSRLTVL.

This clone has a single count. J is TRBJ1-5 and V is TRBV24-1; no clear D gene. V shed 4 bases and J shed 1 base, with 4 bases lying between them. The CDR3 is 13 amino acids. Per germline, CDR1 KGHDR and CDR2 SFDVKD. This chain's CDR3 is CATSDASNQPQHF. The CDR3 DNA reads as TGTGCCACCAGTGACGCGAGCAATCAGCCCCAGCATTTT.

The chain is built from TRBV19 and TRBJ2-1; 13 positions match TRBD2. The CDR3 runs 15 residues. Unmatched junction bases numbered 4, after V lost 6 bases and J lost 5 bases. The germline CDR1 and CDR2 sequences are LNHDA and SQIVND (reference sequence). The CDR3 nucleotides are TGTGCCAGTAGCCAGACTAGCGGGGGGCACAATGAGCAGTTCTTC. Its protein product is CASSQTSGGHNEQFF.

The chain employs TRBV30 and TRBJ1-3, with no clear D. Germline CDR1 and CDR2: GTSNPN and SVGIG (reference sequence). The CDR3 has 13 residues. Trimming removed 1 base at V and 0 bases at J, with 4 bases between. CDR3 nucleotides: TGTGCCTGGAGTGCCAGCTCTGGAAACACCATATATTTT. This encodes CAWSASSGNTIYF.

Here the CDR3 reads CASSIRGLASKETQYF. For the CDR3, the DNA is TGTGCCAGTAGTATAAGGGGACTAGCATCGAAAGAGACCCAGTACTTC. The chain uses TRBV19 and TRBJ2-5; 9 nucleotides align to TRBD2. The CDR3 sequence is 16 residues long. Germline V CDR1 and CDR2: LNHDA, SQIVND (reference sequence). With V trimmed by 2 bases and J by 3 bases, 7 bases remained unmatched.

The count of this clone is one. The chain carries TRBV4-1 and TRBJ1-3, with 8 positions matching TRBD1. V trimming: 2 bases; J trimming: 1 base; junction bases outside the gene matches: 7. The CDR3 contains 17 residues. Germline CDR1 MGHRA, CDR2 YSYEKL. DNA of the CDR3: TGCGCCAGCAGCCAACCGAGGACAGGGTCTTCTGGAAACACCATATATTTT. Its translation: CASSQPRTGSSGNTIYF.

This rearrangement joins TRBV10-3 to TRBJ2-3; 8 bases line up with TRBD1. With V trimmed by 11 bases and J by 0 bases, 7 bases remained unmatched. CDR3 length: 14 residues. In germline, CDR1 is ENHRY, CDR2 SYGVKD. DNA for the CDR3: TGTGCCTCCACAGACAGGGGAAGCACAGATACGCAGTATTTT. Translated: CASTDRGSTDTQYF.

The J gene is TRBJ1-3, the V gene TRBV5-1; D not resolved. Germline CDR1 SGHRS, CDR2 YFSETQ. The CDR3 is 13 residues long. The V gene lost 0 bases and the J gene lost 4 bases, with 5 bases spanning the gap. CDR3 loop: CASSLDTGNTIYF. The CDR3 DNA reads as TGCGCCAGCAGCTTGGACACAGGAAACACCATATATTTT.